These 30 T cell receptor beta chains share one sample of origin, sequenced in a study of cytomegalovirus exposure and HLA in healthy donors. Primers included in the PCR were 60 Vbeta and 13 Jbeta primers. The data were produced by immunoSEQ multiplex PCR, yet TCRdb's version contains in-frame clones alone and is incomplete. Here the sample table reports about 51,000 clones. Sequencing was performed on PBMCs. Receptor source: a female donor in good health and CMV-seronegative.

The V call is TRBV5-1, the J call TRBJ1-5; D is unresolved. This CDR3 has 19 amino acids. The germline CDR1 and CDR2 sequences are SGHRS and YFSETQ. V was clipped by 3 bases and J by 1 base, with 23 bases between them. CDR3 sequence reads: CASSSRKLRAQGSNQPQHF. CDR3 nucleotide sequence: TGCGCCAGCAGCTCCCGAAAGTTGAGGGCTCAAGGGAGCAATCAGCCCCAGCATTTT.

The chain links TRBV7-2 to TRBJ2-2; D possibly corresponds to TRBD1 (6 bases). This CDR3 spans 15 amino acids. V lost 0 bases, J lost 6 bases, and 11 bases lay in between. Germline-derived CDR1 and CDR2 are SGHTA and FQGNSA. CDR3 residues: CASSLARGRPGELFF. The CDR3 region has the DNA TGTGCCAGCAGCTTAGCCAGGGGCAGGCCCGGGGAGCTGTTTTTT.

The genes are TRBV14 and TRBJ2-5, with D tentatively TRBD1 (6 bases). The CDR3 contains 16 residues. V was trimmed by 3 bases and J by 0 bases, leaving 14 bases between them. From germline, CDR1 is SGHDN and CDR2 FVKESK. The CDR3 region has the DNA TGTGCCAGCAGCCAGAATGGGGGCCTGAACCAAGAGACCCAGTACTTC. It is translated as CASSQNGGLNQETQYF.

The genes are TRBV19 and TRBJ2-7; 8 positions match TRBD2. The CDR3 is 16 amino acids. Germline V CDR1 and CDR2: LNHDA, SQIVND (reference sequence). V shed 5 bases and J 8 bases; nucleotides not matched to a gene: 17. CDR3 amino acids: CASSGSSSLSGEQQYF. CDR3 coding DNA: TGTGCCAGTAGTGGTTCGAGTAGCCTTAGCGGGGAGCAGCAGTACTTC.

The chain uses TRBV9 and TRBJ2-7, with a tentative D call TRBD2 (6 bases). Trimming removed 2 bases from V and 3 bases from J, with 12 bases in between. Germline CDR1 SGDLS, CDR2 YYNGEE. The CDR3 loop spans 14 amino acids. The CDR3 protein is CASSVGGSGYEQYF. The CDR3 DNA follows: TGTGCCAGCAGCGTTGGGGGGAGTGGCTACGAGCAGTACTTC.

The rearrangement links TRBV4-2 to TRBJ1-2, with unresolved D. The length of the CDR3 is 16 residues. The V gene lost 0 bases and the J gene lost 4 bases, with 15 bases spanning the gap. Germline values: CDR1 LGHNA, CDR2 YNFKEQ. CDR3 sequence: CASSQDGTASFYGYTF. In DNA, the CDR3 is TGTGCCAGCAGCCAAGATGGAACAGCCAGTTTCTATGGCTACACCTTC.

This sequence joins TRBV6-1 and TRBJ2-7; TRBD1 is a possible D gene (6 bases). V lost 6 bases and J 2 bases, leaving 11 bases between the germline ends. Germline V gene sequence: CDR1 MNHNS, CDR2 SASEGT. The CDR3 covers 13 residues. The CDR3 DNA sequence: TGTGCCAGCAGAACAGGGAACCCCTACGAGCAGTACTTC. Translation: CASRTGNPYEQYF.

The gene calls are TRBV2 and TRBJ2-4, with D tentatively TRBD2 (5 bases). The CDR3 is made up of 13 amino acids. V lost 7 bases, J lost 2 bases, and 9 bases lay in between. Germline V CDR1 and CDR2: SNHLY, FYNNEI. The CDR3 nucleotides read TGTGCCAGCACCTGGGAGTCCAAAAACATTCAGTACTTC. This translates into CASTWESKNIQYF.

As for this clone: The same CDR3 can be traced to other DNA sequences in this sample. This chain connects TRBV6-1 to TRBJ1-6; TRBD1 agrees at 11 bases. V lost 1 base to trimming and J lost 10 bases; unmatched junction nucleotides: 0. There are 14 residues in the CDR3. Germline V gene lookup returns CDR1 MNHNS and CDR2 SASEGT. The CDR3 nucleotides are TGTGCCAGCAGTGAAGGGACAGGGGGCTCACCCCTCCACTTT. Residues: CASSEGTGGSPLHF.

The chain uses TRBV7-8 and TRBJ2-5; D unclear. Per germline, CDR1 SGHVS and CDR2 FQNEAQ. The CDR3 loop spans 15 amino acids. The ends were cut back, 1 base at V and 1 base at J, with 10 bases in the middle. The CDR3 reads CASSLGVTAQETQYF. The CDR3 coding sequence is TGTGCCAGCAGCTTAGGAGTTACAGCCCAAGAGACCCAGTACTTC.

The rearrangement uses TRBV6-5 and TRBJ1-1; D may be TRBD1 (6 bases). V lost 10 bases and J lost 1, with 13 bases in between. CDR3 length: 13 amino acids. Per the germline V gene, CDR1 is MNHEY and CDR2 is SVGAGI. CDR3 sequence reads: CAIRRGQNTEAFF. For the CDR3, the DNA is TGTGCCATCCGCCGGGGACAGAACACTGAAGCTTTCTTT.

The CDR3 DNA reads TGTGCCAGCAGGGCGGCGACAGGGTTGGCTGTGAACACTGAAGCTTTCTTT. Translating it yields CASRAATGLAVNTEAFF. The V gene is TRBV9, the J gene TRBJ1-1; TRBD1 agrees at 7 bases. Germline V gene sequence: CDR1 SGDLS, CDR2 YYNGEE. CDR3 length: 17 amino acids. Losses at the gene ends were 5 bases for V and 0 bases for J; bases not matched to a gene: 13.

This chain's CDR3 is CASSQDQYRPEDGYTF. In DNA, the CDR3 is TGCGCCAGCAGCCAAGATCAGTACAGGCCCGAGGATGGCTACACCTTC. The chain combines TRBV4-3 with TRBJ1-2; D might be TRBD1 (5 bases). Germline CDR1 and CDR2: LGHNA and YSLEER. V shed 0 bases and J shed 6 bases, with 17 bases lying between them. The CDR3 spans 16 residues.

The genes are TRBV4-1 and TRBJ2-6; TRBD1 might be the D (6 bases). V shed 2 bases and J shed 1 base, with 12 bases lying between them. Germline values: CDR1 MGHRA, CDR2 YSYEKL. This CDR3 is 17 amino acids long. CDR3 amino acids: CASSQLQGSSGANVLTF. In nucleotides, the CDR3 is TGCGCCAGCAGCCAACTACAGGGTTCTTCTGGGGCCAACGTCCTGACTTTC.

This chain links TRBV27 with TRBJ1-5, with TRBD1 as a possible D gene (6 bases). V was clipped by 6 bases and J by 3 bases, with 12 bases between them. Germline-derived CDR1 and CDR2 are MNHEY and SMNVEV (reference sequence). The CDR3 extends over 14 amino acids. CDR3 nucleotides: TGTGCCAGCAGAGAGACAGGAATCAATCAGCCCCAGCATTTT. It codes for CASRETGINQPQHF.

The chain has TRBV18 and TRBJ2-1; 8 bases are shared with TRBD2. V trimming: 6 bases; J trimming: 6 bases; junction bases outside the gene matches: 22. This CDR3 has 19 residues. From germline, CDR1 is KGHSH and CDR2 LQKENI. The CDR3 here is CASSRMTAGGPRLSNEQFF. CDR3 nucleotide sequence: TGTGCCAGCTCCCGTATGACGGCGGGGGGCCCAAGGCTGAGCAATGAGCAGTTCTTC.

The chain carries TRBV6-5 and TRBJ2-7; 9 bases agree with TRBD2. This CDR3 comprises 16 residues. Germline V gene data show CDR1 as MNHEY and CDR2 as SVGAGI. The V segment lost 0 bases and the J segment 3 bases; nucleotides outside the gene matches: 6. The CDR3 DNA reads TGTGCCAGCAGTTACTCCTGGCTAGCGGGGAACTACGAGCAGTACTTC. It encodes CASSYSWLAGNYEQYF.

The rearrangement joins TRBV19 to TRBJ1-3; D ambiguous. Deletions cut 4 bases from V and 0 bases from J, with 16 bases between. The germline V gene has CDR1 LNHDA and CDR2 SQIVND (reference sequence). This CDR3 region has 17 residues. This CDR3 reads CASSKWAVIPSGNTIYF. In DNA form, the CDR3 reads TGTGCCAGTAGTAAGTGGGCAGTCATACCCTCTGGAAACACCATATATTTT.

The chain employs TRBV30 and TRBJ1-3; 8 positions match TRBD1. V shed 0 bases, J shed 5 bases, and the junction held 6 bases outside the gene matches. This CDR3 region has 15 residues. From germline, CDR1 is GTSNPN and CDR2 SVGIG (reference sequence). DNA of the CDR3: TGTGCCTGGAGTGTACAGGGGGGCGTCAGAAACACCATATATTTT. Residues: CAWSVQGGVRNTIYF.

This chain joins TRBV6-5 and TRBJ1-3, with D uncertain. CDR1 and CDR2 (germline): MNHEY, SVGAGI. V was cut by 5 bases and J by 2 bases, with 10 bases left in between. The CDR3 contains 14 residues. The CDR3, as DNA: TGTGCCAGCAGTCGGAGCGGGGCTGGAAACACCATATATTTT. Translated: CASSRSGAGNTIYF.

CDR3 protein: CASSGTGEYEQYF. The CDR3 nucleotides read TGTGCCAGCAGCGGGACAGGGGAATACGAGCAGTACTTC. The rearrangement uses TRBV6-5 and TRBJ2-7; TRBD1 agrees at 10 bases. Germline loops: CDR1 MNHEY, CDR2 SVGAGI. The V gene end was trimmed by 6 bases and the J gene end by 4 bases; junction bases not matched to a gene: 3. CDR3 length: 13 residues.

The chain employs TRBV2 and TRBJ1-2, with D tentatively TRBD1 (6 bases). This CDR3 contains 14 residues. Germline assignment: CDR1 SNHLY and CDR2 FYNNEI. The V end was cut by 5 bases, the J end by 0 bases, with 10 bases between. The CDR3: CASSRTDANYGYTF. DNA of the CDR3: TGTGCCAGCAGTAGGACAGACGCTAACTATGGCTACACCTTC.

CDR3 DNA: TGTGCCAGCAGTCAACCGACTAGCGACTCCTACGAGCAGTACTTC. This encodes CASSQPTSDSYEQYF. V usage is TRBV6-5 and J usage is TRBJ2-7; 8 bases line up with TRBD2. There are 15 residues in the CDR3. With V trimmed by 5 bases and J by 0 bases, 6 bases remained unmatched. Germline CDR1 reads MNHEY; CDR2 reads SVGAGI.

V is TRBV6-1 and J is TRBJ2-7; 12 nucleotides agree with TRBD1. This CDR3 is 17 amino acids long. Germline V gene lookup returns CDR1 MNHNS and CDR2 SASEGT. Unmatched junction bases numbered 10, after V lost 2 bases and J lost 5 bases. In DNA, the CDR3 is TGTGCCAGCAGTGAACTGGGATGGGGACAGGGGGCGGACGAGCAGTACTTC. Translating gives CASSELGWGQGADEQYF.

Here the CDR3 DNA reads TGTGCCAGCTCACCAAATGACGGGAGGGCCAACGGGGAGCTGTTTTTT. It yields the protein CASSPNDGRANGELFF. The V gene is TRBV18, the J gene TRBJ2-2; 8 bases match TRBD2. Losses at the gene ends were 2 bases for V and 7 bases for J; bases not matched to a gene: 9. The CDR3 has 16 residues. CDR1 KGHSH and CDR2 LQKENI come from the germline V gene.

The chain links TRBV4-2 to TRBJ2-7; 7 bases match TRBD2. J lost 5 bases, V lost 0 bases, and 4 bases had no gene match. This CDR3 contains 14 residues. CDR1 is LGHNA, CDR2 YNFKEQ, per germline. In DNA, the CDR3 is TGTGCCAGCAGCCAAGACGGGGGGAGGAACGAGCAGTACTTC. Amino acids: CASSQDGGRNEQYF.

The J gene is TRBJ2-7, the V gene TRBV14, with TRBD1 matching 8 bases. Germline V gene lookup returns CDR1 SGHDN and CDR2 FVKESK. This CDR3 contains 16 residues. After removal of 1 base from V and 2 bases from J, the junction contained 7 bases not matched to a gene. The CDR3 region is CASSQGTGWRAYEQYF. The CDR3, as DNA: TGTGCCAGCAGCCAAGGGACAGGGTGGAGGGCCTACGAGCAGTACTTC.

This chain uses TRBV5-1 with TRBJ2-1; 15 positions agree with TRBD2. Germline-derived CDR1 and CDR2 are SGHRS and YFSETQ. This CDR3 has 18 residues. The trim removed 0 bases at V and 5 bases at J, leaving 6 bases unmatched. The CDR3 spells CASSLGTSGRVLHNEQFF. The CDR3 nucleotides read TGCGCCAGCAGCTTGGGGACTAGCGGGAGGGTACTTCACAATGAGCAGTTCTTC.

The CDR3 DNA reads as TGCAGACGCGTTCTTGGGACAGACCGGGACCGGTCCTACAATGAGCAGTTCTTC. Its protein product is CRRVLGTDRDRSYNEQFF. The genes are TRBV29-1 and TRBJ2-1, with 7 positions matching TRBD1. Germline V gives CDR1 SQVTM, CDR2 ANQGSEA. CDR3 length: 18 amino acids.

The CDR3 DNA sequence: TGTGCCAGCAGGCGGGACAGAGCGTCCTACGAGCAGTACTTC. Protein product: CASRRDRASYEQYF. The genes are TRBV7-2 and TRBJ2-7, with D possibly TRBD1 on 7 matching bases. Germline CDR1 is SGHTA and CDR2 is FQGNSA. Trimming shortened V by 6 bases and J by 1 base, and 13 bases separated the two germline ends. This CDR3 contains 14 residues.